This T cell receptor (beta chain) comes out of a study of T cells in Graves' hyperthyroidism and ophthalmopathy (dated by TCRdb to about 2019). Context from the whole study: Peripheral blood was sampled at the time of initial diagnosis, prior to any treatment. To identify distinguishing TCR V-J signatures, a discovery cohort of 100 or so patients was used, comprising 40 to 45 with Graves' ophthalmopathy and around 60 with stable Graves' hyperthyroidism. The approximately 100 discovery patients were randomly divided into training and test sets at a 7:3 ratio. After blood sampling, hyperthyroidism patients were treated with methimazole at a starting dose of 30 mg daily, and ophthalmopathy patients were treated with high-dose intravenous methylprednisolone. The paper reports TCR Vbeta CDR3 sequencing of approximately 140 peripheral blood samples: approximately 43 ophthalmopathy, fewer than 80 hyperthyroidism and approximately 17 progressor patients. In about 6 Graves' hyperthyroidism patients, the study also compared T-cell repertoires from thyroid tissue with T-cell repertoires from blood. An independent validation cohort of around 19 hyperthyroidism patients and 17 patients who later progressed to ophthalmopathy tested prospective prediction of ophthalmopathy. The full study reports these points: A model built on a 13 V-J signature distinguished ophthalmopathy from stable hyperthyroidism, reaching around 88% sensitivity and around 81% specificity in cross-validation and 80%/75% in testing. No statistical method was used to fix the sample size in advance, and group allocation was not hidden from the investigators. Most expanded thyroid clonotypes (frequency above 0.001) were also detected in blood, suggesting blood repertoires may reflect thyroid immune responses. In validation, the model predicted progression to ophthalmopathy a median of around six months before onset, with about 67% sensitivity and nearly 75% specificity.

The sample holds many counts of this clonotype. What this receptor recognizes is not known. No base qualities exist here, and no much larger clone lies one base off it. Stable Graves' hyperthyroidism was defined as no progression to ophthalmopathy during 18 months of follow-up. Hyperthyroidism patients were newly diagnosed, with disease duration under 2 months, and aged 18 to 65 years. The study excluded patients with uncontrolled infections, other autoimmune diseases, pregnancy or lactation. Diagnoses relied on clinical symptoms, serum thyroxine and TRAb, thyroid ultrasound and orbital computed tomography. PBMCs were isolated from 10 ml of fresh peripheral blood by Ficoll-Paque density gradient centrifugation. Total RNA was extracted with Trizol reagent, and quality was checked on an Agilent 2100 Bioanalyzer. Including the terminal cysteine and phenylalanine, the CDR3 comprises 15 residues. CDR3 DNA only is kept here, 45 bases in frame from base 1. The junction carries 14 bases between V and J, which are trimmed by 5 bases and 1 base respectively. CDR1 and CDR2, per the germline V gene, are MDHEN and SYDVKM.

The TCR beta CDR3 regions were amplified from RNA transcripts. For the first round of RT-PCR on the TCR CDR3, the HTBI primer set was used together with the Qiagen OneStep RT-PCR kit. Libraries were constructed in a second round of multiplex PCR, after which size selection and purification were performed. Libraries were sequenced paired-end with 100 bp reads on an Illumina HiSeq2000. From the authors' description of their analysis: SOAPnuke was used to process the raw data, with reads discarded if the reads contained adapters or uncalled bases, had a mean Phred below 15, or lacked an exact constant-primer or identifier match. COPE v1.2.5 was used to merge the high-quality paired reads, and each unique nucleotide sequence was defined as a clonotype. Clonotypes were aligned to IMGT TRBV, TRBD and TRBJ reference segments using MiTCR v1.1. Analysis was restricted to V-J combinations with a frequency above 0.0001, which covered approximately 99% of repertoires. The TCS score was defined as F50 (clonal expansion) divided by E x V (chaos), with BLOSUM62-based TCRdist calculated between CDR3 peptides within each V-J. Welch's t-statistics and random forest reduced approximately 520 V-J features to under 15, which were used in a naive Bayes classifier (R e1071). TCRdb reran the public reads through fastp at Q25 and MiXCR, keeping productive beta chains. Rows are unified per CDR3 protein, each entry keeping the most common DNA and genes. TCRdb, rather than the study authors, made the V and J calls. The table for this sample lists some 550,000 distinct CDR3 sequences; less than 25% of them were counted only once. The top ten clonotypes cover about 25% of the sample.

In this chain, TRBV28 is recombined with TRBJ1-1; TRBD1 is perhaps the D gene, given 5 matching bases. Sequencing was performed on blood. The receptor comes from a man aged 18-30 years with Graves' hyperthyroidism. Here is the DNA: TGTGCCAGCAGTGCTTCAGGGCGTACGAACACTGAAGCTTTCTTT. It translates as CASSASGRTNTEAFF. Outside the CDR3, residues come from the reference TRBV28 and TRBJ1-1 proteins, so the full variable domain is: DVKVTQSSRYLVKRTGEKVFLECVQDMDHENMFWYRQDPGLGLRLIYFSYDVKMKEKGDIPEGYSVSREKKERFSLILESASTNQTSMYLCASSASGRTNTEAFFGQGTRLTVV.